Shown below are 13 T cell receptor beta chains from a single sample sequenced in a study of technical replicates of blood from a handful of donors. The protocol was immunoSEQ multiplex PCR, while the TCRdb copy is restricted to in-frame clones and leaves out a portion. The top ten hold less than 0.2% of the sample, which has about 75,000 clones, around 97% seen once. Sequencing used T cells isolated from PBMCs. Receptor source: a human donor in good health.

The CDR3 DNA reads TGTGCCAGCAGGGGGGGGACGGCTAACACTGAAGCTTTCTTT. Translation: CASRGGTANTEAFF. This rearrangement joins TRBV28 to TRBJ1-1; possible D gene TRBD1, 5 bases. This CDR3 is built from 14 residues. Germline V gene lookup returns CDR1 MDHEN and CDR2 SYDVKM. V was clipped by 6 bases and J by 2 bases, with 13 bases between them.

V is TRBV6-6 and J is TRBJ2-2; D not certain. The CDR3 covers 14 residues. Trimming pared 0 bases from V and 6 bases from J, leaving 8 bases between. Germline V CDR1 and CDR2: MNHNY, SVGAGI (reference sequence). The CDR3 region is CASSYSSRPGELFF. CDR3 bases: TGTGCCAGCAGTTACTCATCCAGGCCCGGGGAGCTGTTTTTT.

This chain links TRBV19 with TRBJ1-5, with D hard to call. The germline V gene encodes CDR1 LNHDA and CDR2 SQIVND (reference sequence). Trimming took off 4 bases at V and 0 bases at J, with 10 bases between the two ends. CDR3 length: 15 residues. This CDR3 reads CASSRRVDSNQPQHF. CDR3 nucleotides: TGTGCCAGTAGTAGGAGAGTTGATAGCAATCAGCCCCAGCATTTT.

This clone was observed once. The chain recombines TRBV2 with TRBJ1-5; 8 positions agree with TRBD1. Germline CDR1 SNHLY, CDR2 FYNNEI. The junction had 3 bases not matched to a gene; V was cut back by 3 bases and J by 2 bases. This CDR3 region has 15 residues. CDR3 in DNA: TGTGCCAGCAGTGACAGGGGGCTTGGCAATCAGCCCCAGCATTTT. It translates to CASSDRGLGNQPQHF. Looking up the rest from reference TRBV2 and TRBJ1-5 gives the full variable domain: EPEVTQTPSHQVTQMGQEVILRCVPISNHLYFYWYRQILGQKVEFLVSFYNNEISEKSEIFDDQFSVERPDGSNFTLKIRSTKLEDSAMYFCASSDRGLGNQPQHFGDGTRLSIL.

The chain links TRBV7-2 to TRBJ2-4, with TRBD1 identical over 7 bases. The ends lost 5 bases at V and 6 bases at J; junction bases unmatched: 7. The CDR3 runs 14 residues. Germline CDR1 reads SGHTA; CDR2 reads FQGNSA. The CDR3: CASSPHRGINIQYF. The CDR3 DNA is TGTGCCAGCAGCCCACACAGGGGAATAAACATTCAGTACTTC.

The chain is built from TRBV28 and TRBJ2-1, with a tentative D call TRBD1 (6 bases). The V gene's germline CDR1 is MDHEN and CDR2 SYDVKM. CDR3 size: 13 residues. Trimming left V 3 bases short and J 9 bases short, with 12 bases between. The CDR3, as DNA: TGTGCCAGCAGTTTGCTACAGGGAAGTGAGCAGTTCTTC. It is translated as CASSLLQGSEQFF.

This chain connects TRBV9 to TRBJ1-1, with D uncertain. V lost 0 bases to trimming and J lost 0 bases, with 9 bases between them. CDR1 and CDR2 (germline): SGDLS, YYNGEE. This CDR3 has 15 residues. The CDR3 reads CASSVVGELNTEAFF. The DNA of the CDR3 is TGTGCCAGCAGCGTAGTTGGGGAGTTGAACACTGAAGCTTTCTTT.

The rearrangement links TRBV6-4 to TRBJ1-4; no reliable D call. V lost 2 bases and J 8 bases, leaving 15 bases between the germline ends. Germline values: CDR1 MRHNA, CDR2 SNTAGT. The CDR3 sequence is 15 residues long. CDR3 residues: CASSDPGEGGEKLFF. The DNA for the CDR3 is TGTGCCAGCAGTGACCCCGGTGAGGGAGGCGAAAAACTGTTTTTT.

The DNA for the CDR3 is TGTGCCAGCACCGGAGGAGGGGGGACAGGGGGCTACGAGCAGTACTTC. This codes for CASTGGGGTGGYEQYF. The J gene is TRBJ2-7, the V gene TRBV27; TRBD1 matches 11 bases. V shed 7 bases and J 3 bases; nucleotides not matched to a gene: 11. The germline V gene has CDR1 MNHEY and CDR2 SMNVEV (reference sequence). CDR3 length: 16 amino acids.

The CDR3 loop is CASSIRVGQFSAYEQYF. CDR3 bases: TGTGCCAGTAGTATAAGAGTGGGGCAATTCAGTGCCTACGAGCAGTACTTC. The chain joins TRBV19 to TRBJ2-7, with D tentatively TRBD1 (5 bases). V was trimmed by 2 bases and J by 2 bases, leaving 19 bases between them. This CDR3 region has 17 residues. Germline V gene data show CDR1 as LNHDA and CDR2 as SQIVND (reference sequence).

The V call is TRBV5-4, the J call TRBJ1-2; no reliable D call. Trimming shortened V by 4 bases and J by 4 bases, and 20 bases separated the two germline ends. This CDR3 spans 16 amino acids. Germline CDR1 and CDR2: SGHNT and YYREEE (reference sequence). The DNA of the CDR3 is TGTGCCAGCAGCCTGTCAACTGCGACTCATCCCTATGGCTACACCTTC. Its protein product is CASSLSTATHPYGYTF.

V gene TRBV11-3 combines with J gene TRBJ2-1; 7 bases line up with TRBD1. The CDR3 consists of 15 residues. V shed 1 base, J shed 3 bases, and the junction held 3 bases outside the gene matches. CDR1 and CDR2 (germline): SGHNT, YENEEA. CDR3 loop: CASSLGGTVYNEQFF. The CDR3 coding sequence is TGTGCCAGCAGCTTAGGGGGGACAGTCTACAATGAGCAGTTCTTC.

The CDR3 sequence is CASSSSTGDLDEQYF. The CDR3 nucleotides are TGTGCCAGCAGTTCATCGACAGGGGATCTCGACGAGCAGTACTTC. This chain uses TRBV27 with TRBJ2-7; 8 nucleotides align to TRBD1. CDR3 length: 15 residues. Germline lookup yields CDR1 MNHEY and CDR2 SMNVEV (reference sequence). V lost 4 bases, J lost 5 bases, and 10 bases stayed unmatched.